Listed below are T cell receptor beta chains from one sample, sequenced in a study of blood T cells in healthy people across ages. TCRdb passed the 5' RACE reads through MiXCR, listing each CDR3 protein once. The sample consists of 800,000 to 950,000 distinct CDR3 sequences, roughly 28% of them appearing once. The sample was also linked to a second study, of T cells of mothers and their children.

The sequenced sample consisted of blood. Receptors were obtained from a woman aged 40-49 years in good health. Each CDR3 is given with its conserved first and last residue. Fields, in order: CDR3 length, V gene, D gene, J gene, clone size, CDR3 DNA, CDR3 protein. D genes are given only for firm matches. Rows give clone size only sometimes, using once, few, many, or a class for an expanded clone.

13	TRBV11-2	-	TRBJ2-7	-	TGTGCCAGCAGCTTAGATCCGATCTGCGAGCAGTACTTC	CASSLDPICEQYF
14	TRBV27	-	TRBJ1-5	-	TGTGCCAGCAGCCCAGGGGTCTCGGATCAGCCCCAGCATTTT	CASSPGVSDQPQHF
15	TRBV28	TRBD2	TRBJ2-1	-	TGTGCCAGCAACTTAGCGGGGGGGAGGGGCAATGAGCAGTTCTTC	CASNLAGGRGNEQFF
13	TRBV29-1	TRBD1	TRBJ1-1	-	TGCAGCGTTGCCCGGGACAGAGACACTGAAGCTTTCTTT	CSVARDRDTEAFF
13	TRBV27	TRBD1	TRBJ1-1	-	TGTGCCAGCAACCTGGACAGGGCCGGCGAGGCTTTCTTT	CASNLDRAGEAFF
16	TRBV13	-	TRBJ1-1	-	TGTGCCAGCAGCTTGAAAACGGCCCTCATGAACACTGAAGCTTTCTTT	CASSLKTALMNTEAFF
13	TRBV27	-	TRBJ1-1	many	TGTGCCAGCAGTTCGAACATGAACACTGAAGCTTTCTTT	CASSSNMNTEAFF
16	TRBV6-1	TRBD1	TRBJ2-1	-	TGTGCCAGCAGTGGCTCCGGGACAGGGGCTTACAATGAGCAGTTCTTC	CASSGSGTGAYNEQFF
13	TRBV3-1	TRBD1	TRBJ2-7	-	TGTGCCAGCAGCCGTTTCCAGGGGGACGAGCAGTACTTC	CASSRFQGDEQYF
12	TRBV12-3/TRBV12-4	-	TRBJ1-2	few	TGTGCCAGCAGGCAGGGACACGATGGCTACACCTTC	CASRQGHDGYTF
16	TRBV12-3/TRBV12-4	TRBD2	TRBJ2-1	-	TGTGCCAGCAGTCCAACTAGCGGGCCTTCCTACAATGAGCAGTTCTTC	CASSPTSGPSYNEQFF
14	TRBV28	-	TRBJ2-7	-	TGTGCCAGCAGGGCCCTGCGGGGAGCCTACGAGCAGTACTTC	CASRALRGAYEQYF
13	TRBV10-3	-	TRBJ2-7	-	TGTGCCATCGCGTCAGTTGGCTCCTACGAGCAGTACTTC	CAIASVGSYEQYF
14	TRBV20-1	TRBD1	TRBJ1-5	-	TGCAGTGCTTTTGGACAGGGTAGCAATCAGCCCCAGCATTTT	CSAFGQGSNQPQHF
15	TRBV5-1	TRBD1	TRBJ2-7	-	TGCGCCAGCAGCCTAACCGGGACAGGAATCCACGAGCAGTACTTC	CASSLTGTGIHEQYF
15	TRBV12-5	TRBD1	TRBJ2-7	-	TGTGCTAGTGGTTTGTCGGGTAGGGGGCTCTACGAGCAGTACTTC	CASGLSGRGLYEQYF
14	TRBV7-9	-	TRBJ2-5	few	TGTGCCAGCAGCCAAGACTACCCCTACAATGAGCAGTACTTC	CASSQDYPYNEQYF
14	TRBV5-1	-	TRBJ2-7	many	TGCGCCAGCAGCGATAGACAGGGAGGCTACGAGCAGTACTTC	CASSDRQGGYEQYF
14	TRBV6-5	-	TRBJ1-4	few	TGTGCCAGCAGGAAACAGCCAACTAATGAAAAACTGTTTTTT	CASRKQPTNEKLFF
14	TRBV29-1	-	TRBJ2-7	many	TGCAGCGTTACCCTCGGGGGGCCCCCCTACGAGCAGTACTTC	CSVTLGGPPYEQYF
17	TRBV11-2	-	TRBJ2-1	-	TGTGCCAGCAGCACCAAAGGACGGGTTAAGAAGATCAATGAGCAGTTCTTC	CASSTKGRVKKINEQFF
14	TRBV5-6	-	TRBJ2-7	-	TGTGCCAGCAGCTTCCAGAGGAGCTCCTACGAGCAGTACTTC	CASSFQRSSYEQYF
15	TRBV29-1	-	TRBJ1-2	many	TGCAGCGCTGACGAGACCGGGACCGCGAGGTATGGCTACACCTTC	CSADETGTARYGYTF
15	TRBV12-3/TRBV12-4	-	TRBJ2-2	-	TGTGCCAGCAGTTCGGACAGCCGTGGGACCGGGGAGCTGTTTTTT	CASSSDSRGTGELFF
15	TRBV29-1	-	TRBJ1-5	-	TGCAGCGTTGCAGAGGTCGGAATGAGCAATCAGCCCCAGCATTTT	CSVAEVGMSNQPQHF
13	TRBV25-1	-	TRBJ1-1	-	TGTGCCAGCAGTGATCTAGTAAACACTGAAGCTTTCTTT	CASSDLVNTEAFF
15	TRBV3-1	-	TRBJ2-6	-	TGTGCCAGCAGCCTTCACAGGGCTGGGGCCAACGTCCTGACTTTC	CASSLHRAGANVLTF
13	TRBV12-3/TRBV12-4	-	TRBJ1-4	-	TGTGCCAGCAGAACCAGGGTTAATGAAAAACCGTTTTTT	CASRTRVNEKPFF
14	TRBV4-2	-	TRBJ2-3	few	TGTGCCAGCAGCCAAGAAGGTCTTACAGATACGCAGTATTTT	CASSQEGLTDTQYF
15	TRBV27	TRBD1	TRBJ2-5	many	TGTGCCAGCAGTAGGGACAGGGCCGGGCAAGAGACCCAGTACTTC	CASSRDRAGQETQYF
19	TRBV5-6	-	TRBJ2-1	-	TGTGCCAGCAGCTGGAGAGAAGGGGGGGCGGGAGTGACCTACAATGAGCAGTTCTTC	CASSWREGGAGVTYNEQFF
12	TRBV29-1	-	TRBJ2-7	few	TGCAGCGTCCAGGGGAGAAGCTACGAGCAGTACTTC	CSVQGRSYEQYF
14	TRBV3-1	-	TRBJ2-5	few	TGTGCCAGCAGCCAAGAGGGGTCAGTAGAGACCCAGTACTTC	CASSQEGSVETQYF
13	TRBV5-1	-	TRBJ1-1	-	TGCGCCAGCAGCTTGGAGGGGCTGAATGAAGCTTTCTTT	CASSLEGLNEAFF
15	TRBV11-2	TRBD2	TRBJ2-7	-	TGTGCCAGCAGCCCGACTAGCGGGGTGGTCGGCGAGCAGTACTTC	CASSPTSGVVGEQYF
14	TRBV29-1	-	TRBJ1-1	-	TGCAGCGCCCTGTGGGGTTGGGAGAACACTGAAGCTTTCTTT	CSALWGWENTEAFF
13	TRBV7-3	TRBD2	TRBJ2-3	few	TGTGCCAGTGGACTAGCGAGTACAGATACGCAGTATTTT	CASGLASTDTQYF
17	TRBV7-9	-	TRBJ2-7	many	TGTGCCAGCAGCTCCGGAGACAGTGCCTCATTCTCCTACGAGCAGTACTTC	CASSSGDSASFSYEQYF
14	TRBV25-1	TRBD2	TRBJ2-7	-	TGTGCCAGCAGTGACGCAGGGAGGGTCTACGAGCAGTACTTC	CASSDAGRVYEQYF
14	TRBV28	-	TRBJ2-5	-	TGTGCCAGCAGTTACCCGGGGGACCAAGAGACCCAGTACTTC	CASSYPGDQETQYF
16	TRBV4-3	-	TRBJ2-3	-	TGCGCCAGCAGCCAAGAAGGCGGGGCTAGCACTGGTACGCAGTATTTT	CASSQEGGASTGTQYF
18	TRBV2	TRBD2	TRBJ2-5	-	TGTGCCAGCAGTACTGGACTAGCGGGACCTAACTACCAAGAGACCCAGTACTTC	CASSTGLAGPNYQETQYF
13	TRBV5-5	-	TRBJ1-5	many	TGTGCCAGCAGCTTGGCTCACAATCAGCCCCAGCATTTT	CASSLAHNQPQHF
14	TRBV7-2	-	TRBJ2-5	-	TGTGCCAGCAGCTTAACAGGATGGGAAGAGACCCAGTACTTC	CASSLTGWEETQYF
19	TRBV15	-	TRBJ1-5	-	TGTGCCACCAGCAGAGAATCATTCGGGATGGAATATAGCAATCAGCCCCAGCATTTT	CATSRESFGMEYSNQPQHF
13	TRBV20-1	-	TRBJ2-4	many	TGCAGTGCTAGTATGGACAGCGGAAACATTCAGTACTTC	CSASMDSGNIQYF
17	TRBV24-1	TRBD2	TRBJ2-5	-	TGTGCCACCAGTGATCCCTTAGCGGGGGTAAGGGAAGAGACCCAGTACTTC	CATSDPLAGVREETQYF
18	TRBV28	-	TRBJ2-3	-	TGTGCCAGCAGTTTATTAGGTCGGCCGACAGGCGGAACAGATACGCAGTATTTT	CASSLLGRPTGGTDTQYF
14	TRBV7-6	-	TRBJ2-3	many	TGTGCCAGCAGCTCGGGACTTAACACAGATACGCAGTATTTT	CASSSGLNTDTQYF
14	TRBV28	-	TRBJ2-1	-	TGTGCCAGCAGTGACACCACCTTACCTAATGAGCAGTTCTTC	CASSDTTLPNEQFF
14	TRBV20-1	TRBD1	TRBJ2-1	many	TGCAGTGCTATTCACAGGGGCCGCTACAATGAGCAGTTCTTC	CSAIHRGRYNEQFF
16	TRBV7-2	-	TRBJ1-3	-	TGTGCCAGCAGGGAGGGGAGGGGAAGCTCTGGAAACACCATATATTTT	CASREGRGSSGNTIYF
15	TRBV20-1	TRBD2	TRBJ2-1	many	TGCAGTGCTAGAGAGTTGGCTAGCGGGGGCCTTGAGCAGTTCTTC	CSARELASGGLEQFF
13	TRBV7-2	-	TRBJ2-7	many	TGTGCCAGCAGCTTTATCCCATCGCACGAGCAGTACTTC	CASSFIPSHEQYF
15	TRBV7-2	TRBD1	TRBJ2-1	once	TGTGCCAGCGTTGTTACAAGGGGGCCGGGCAATGAGCAGTTCTTC	CASVVTRGPGNEQFF
13	TRBV7-9	-	TRBJ2-1	-	TGTGCCAGCCACCGGGACACAGACAATGAGCAGTTCTTC	CASHRDTDNEQFF
17	TRBV6-2/TRBV6-3	-	TRBJ1-1	many	TGTGCCAGCAGTTACTCTGGGGGACCCCGGGGGAACACTGAAGCTTTCTTT	CASSYSGGPRGNTEAFF
15	TRBV12-3/TRBV12-4	TRBD2	TRBJ2-5	-	TGTGCCAGCGCTAAAGAGCGGGAGCCTCAAGAGACCCAGTACTTC	CASAKEREPQETQYF
17	TRBV7-2	TRBD2	TRBJ2-5	many	TGTGCCAGCAGCTTCATCGGGGGGGGAATGGTAATAGAGACCCAGTACTTC	CASSFIGGGMVIETQYF
15	TRBV19	TRBD2	TRBJ2-2	-	TGTGCCAGTAGTATGGACGGGGGGACCACCGGGAAGCTGTTTTTT	CASSMDGGTTGKLFF